One T cell receptor (beta chain) is described in this entry. Some clones are missing from TCRdb's copy, which holds only in-frame ones; the method was immunoSEQ multiplex PCR. Of approximately 260,000 clones listed, about 90% were seen once; the top ten hold nearly 6.5%. The ends lost 1 base at V and 12 bases at J; junction bases unmatched: 10. The germline V gene encodes CDR1 SGHDT and CDR2 YYEEEE. The CDR3 runs 14 residues. The sample originates from a study of blood T cell repertoires in COVID-19. This rearrangement joins TRBV5-6 to TRBJ1-2; 9 bases are shared with TRBD1. The clonotype originates from a woman aged 30 to 39 with acute COVID-19. The specimen was PBMCs or T cells enriched from blood (not recorded which). CDR3 in amino acids: CASSLLTGGGENTF. The CDR3 DNA sequence: TGTGCCAGCAGCTTGCTGACAGGGGGAGGGGAAAACACCTTC.